The 14 T cell receptor beta chains in this list originate from one sample, sequenced in a study of STAT3 mutations in large granular lymphocyte leukemia. Study-level points and caveats: At least one immunodominant TCR beta clonotype appeared in every T-cell large granular lymphocyte leukemia patient.

The table came from immunoSEQ multiplex PCR; TCRdb's copy has only in-frame clones and leaves some out. The sample includes roughly 320 clones, around 35% of them seen just once. For these receptors, no antigen is known. The specimen sequenced was peripheral blood mononuclear cells. The receptors stem from a man in his 60s with T-cell large granular lymphocyte leukemia. Some clones in this sample may be carry-over from other donors' samples.

This clone came up a few times. The rearrangement joins TRBV25-1 to TRBJ1-6; no clear D. Germline CDR1 and CDR2: MGHDK and SYGVNS. V gave up 6 bases and J gave up 5 bases, with 17 bases separating them. This CDR3 is 16 amino acids long. CDR3 protein: CASSGLETTDNSPLHF. The DNA of the CDR3 is TGTGCCAGCAGCGGTCTCGAGACCACGGATAATTCACCCCTCCACTTT.

This chain uses TRBV30 with TRBJ2-3; 12 bases are a match to TRBD2. Germline trimming cut 2 bases from V and 0 bases from J; bases unmatched to any gene: 3. The V gene's germline CDR1 is GTSNPN and CDR2 SVGIG (reference sequence). The CDR3 length is 16 residues. The CDR3 region is CAWSWGTSGSTDTQYF. The CDR3, as DNA: TGTGCCTGGAGTTGGGGGACTAGCGGGAGCACAGATACGCAGTATTTT.

This clone qualifies as medium-sized. The rearrangement uses TRBV6-6 and TRBJ1-2, with 11 bases aligning to TRBD1. CDR1 is MNHNY and CDR2 is SVGAGI in the germline V gene (reference sequence). CDR3 length: 15 residues. Losses at the gene ends were 2 bases for V and 2 bases for J; bases not matched to a gene: 1. For the CDR3, the DNA is TGTGCCAGCAGTTACGGACAGGGGGCGAACTATGGCTACACCTTC. Encoded protein: CASSYGQGANYGYTF.

This clone was seen a handful of times. The V call is TRBV7-9, the J call TRBJ2-5, with D uncertain. This CDR3 has 13 residues. Between the trimmed V and J ends, which lost 5 bases and 4 bases, there was a span of 11 bases. In germline, CDR1 is SEHNR, CDR2 FQNEAQ (reference sequence). The CDR3 region is CASSLGIPETQYF. The DNA for the CDR3 is TGTGCCAGCAGCCTGGGGATCCCAGAGACCCAGTACTTC.

By frequency in the sample, this clone is large. One end of the junction does not line up with germline, which may come from a read error. V is TRBV6-1 and J is TRBJ2-1; TRBD2 might be the D (8 bases). From germline, CDR1 is MNHNS and CDR2 SASEGT. The CDR3 is 17 residues long. The CDR3 DNA follows: TGTGCCATCAGTGAGTTTCCAGGGGGGCAGACTAGCGATGAGCAGTTCTTC. It yields the protein CAISEFPGGQTSDEQFF.

V is TRBV19 and J is TRBJ1-5; D unresolved. The CDR3 sequence is 15 residues long. Germline CDR1 and CDR2: LNHDA and SQIVND (reference sequence). Deletions cut 5 bases from V and 2 bases from J, with 13 bases between. CDR3 nucleotides: TGTGCCAGTAGTCCTGGCCTAAGGGGCAATCAGCCCCAGCATTTT. Protein: CASSPGLRGNQPQHF.

This clone came up a few times. The V and J genes are TRBV27 and TRBJ2-7, with unresolved D. Germline V gene lookup returns CDR1 MNHEY and CDR2 SMNVEV (reference sequence). This CDR3 comprises 14 residues. V was clipped by 5 bases and J by 3 bases, with 14 bases between them. The CDR3 sequence: CASSPSLGGYEQYF. The CDR3 nucleotides read TGTGCCAGCAGTCCCTCACTTGGTGGCTACGAGCAGTACTTC.

The gene calls are TRBV10-3 and TRBJ1-5; D unclear. CDR1 is ENHRY and CDR2 is SYGVKD in the germline V gene. The CDR3 extends over 14 amino acids. The V and J ends lost 10 bases and 0 bases respectively, with 13 bases between them. DNA of the CDR3: TGTGCCACCGCACTAAGCGATAGCAATCAGCCCCAGCATTTT. This encodes CATALSDSNQPQHF.

This clone was seen only a few times. CDR3 in amino acids: CASSVGTQPQHF. The CDR3 DNA reads as TGTGCCAGCAGTGTAGGTACCCAGCCCCAGCATTTT. The V and J genes are TRBV7-9 and TRBJ1-5; D call uncertain. The CDR3 contains 12 residues. Deletions cut 6 bases from V and 7 bases from J, with 10 bases between. CDR1 is SEHNR and CDR2 is FQNEAQ in the germline V gene (reference sequence).

In its sample, this clone ranks as medium-sized. The chain joins TRBV2 to TRBJ2-2; possibly TRBD2 for D (5 bases). The V end lost 7 bases, the J end lost 0 bases, and 18 bases lay between the germline ends. Per the germline V gene, CDR1 is SNHLY and CDR2 is FYNNEI. This CDR3 is 17 amino acids long. The CDR3 nucleotides are TGTGCCAGCACCTGGACCTCGGGGAACGCGAACACCGGGGAGCTGTTTTTT. Translated: CASTWTSGNANTGELFF.

This clone appeared a few times. The chain joins TRBV5-1 to TRBJ1-1; tentatively, D is TRBD1 (6 bases). Deletions cut 0 bases from V and 0 bases from J, with 21 bases between. Germline V gene sequence: CDR1 SGHRS, CDR2 YFSETQ. The CDR3 is made up of 19 amino acids. This CDR3 is CASSLADNGTLLLNTEAFF. The CDR3 DNA reads TGCGCCAGCAGCTTGGCCGATAACGGGACACTACTTTTGAACACTGAAGCTTTCTTT.

The rearrangement joins TRBV12-5 to TRBJ1-4; D is possibly TRBD1 (5 bases). The CDR3 is 14 amino acids. CDR1 is LGHNT, CDR2 FRNRAP, per germline. V lost 5 bases and J 7 bases, leaving 14 bases between the germline ends. CDR3 in amino acids: CASGPWDVPEKLFF. The CDR3 coding sequence is TGTGCTAGTGGTCCTTGGGACGTCCCTGAAAAACTGTTTTTT.

This chain links TRBV7-9 with TRBJ1-5; D uncertain. Germline V lookup: CDR1 SEHNR, CDR2 FQNEAQ (reference sequence). This CDR3 is 13 amino acids long. Trimming pared 2 bases from V and 5 bases from J, leaving 7 bases between. The CDR3 nucleotides read TGTGCCAGCAGCTTAACGGATGATCAGCCCCAGCATTTT. Protein product: CASSLTDDQPQHF.

The V call is TRBV5-4, the J call TRBJ2-4, with a weak D call TRBD2 (6 bases). Trimming cost V 1 base and J 1 base, with 6 bases left between them. The CDR3 is 14 residues long. The germline V gene has CDR1 SGHNT and CDR2 YYREEE (reference sequence). DNA of the CDR3: TGTGCCAGCAGCTTGCTAGCGGCCAAAAACATTCAGTACTTC. Protein: CASSLLAAKNIQYF.